Below are 23 T cell receptor beta chains sequenced from a single sample in a study of T cells in Graves' hyperthyroidism and ophthalmopathy. RNA transcripts provided the source from which TCR beta CDR3 regions were amplified. A first-round RT-PCR of the TCR CDR3 used the HTBI primer set. TCRdb independently ran MiXCR on the multiplex PCR reads; one entry per CDR3 protein. The table has about 400,000 distinct CDR3 sequences, about 14% seen once; the top ten hold roughly a fifth. The sequenced sample was blood. The receptor set was obtained from a woman aged 25 to 39 with Graves' ophthalmopathy.

This clonotype has at least ten counts. This chain connects TRBV7-2 to TRBJ1-1; TRBD1 aligns across 7 bases. V was clipped by 3 bases and J by 4 bases; unmatched bases: 8. CDR3 size: 15 residues. Germline CDR1 SGHTA, CDR2 FQGNSA. In nucleotides, the CDR3 is TGTGCCAGCAGCTTGACAGGGTCCTCAGGCACTGAAGCTTTCTTT. It codes for CASSLTGSSGTEAFF.

V gene TRBV19 combines with J gene TRBJ1-5, with D hard to call. This CDR3 has 15 amino acids. CDR1 LNHDA and CDR2 SQIVND come from the germline V gene (reference sequence). V shed 0 bases and J shed 1 base, with 7 bases lying between them. The CDR3 loop is CASSIDSSSNQPQHF. Written as DNA, the CDR3 is TGTGCCAGTAGTATAGATTCTTCCAGCAATCAGCCCCAGCATTTT.

This clonotype has ten or more counts. The rearrangement uses TRBV27 and TRBJ2-2, with D tentatively TRBD1 (6 bases). V gave up 5 bases and J gave up 4 bases, with 14 bases separating them. The CDR3 has 15 residues. Germline-derived CDR1 and CDR2 are MNHEY and SMNVEV (reference sequence). CDR3 sequence (DNA): TGTGCCAGCAGTCCTACAGGGCCGGTCACCGGGGAGCTGTTTTTT. Amino acids: CASSPTGPVTGELFF.

This clonotype was found many times. The V gene is TRBV19, the J gene TRBJ1-1; tentatively, D is TRBD1 (6 bases). The CDR3 extends over 14 amino acids. Trimming left V 7 bases short and J 4 bases short, with 16 bases between. The germline gives CDR1 LNHDA, CDR2 SQIVND (reference sequence). The CDR3 DNA follows: TGTGCCAGTATGACAGGCCCGGCGGGCACTGAAGCTTTCTTT. This encodes CASMTGPAGTEAFF.

The table lists this clonotype with many counts. The chain employs TRBV6-5 and TRBJ2-7; D is perhaps TRBD1 (6 bases). The length of the CDR3 is 16 residues. Germline V gene sequence: CDR1 MNHEY, CDR2 SVGAGI. Between the trimmed V and J ends, which lost 0 bases and 6 bases, there was a span of 18 bases. CDR3 loop: CASSYSFFGLGAEQYF. In nucleotides, the CDR3 is TGTGCCAGCAGTTACTCTTTTTTTGGATTGGGGGCCGAGCAGTACTTC.

Many counts were recorded for this clonotype. The chain employs TRBV5-1 and TRBJ1-4, with D uncertain. The CDR3 has 14 amino acids. Germline V gene data show CDR1 as SGHRS and CDR2 as YFSETQ. Between the trimmed V and J ends, which lost 0 bases and 4 bases, there was a span of 7 bases. CDR3 amino acids: CASSLGGRNEKLFF. CDR3 sequence (DNA): TGCGCCAGCAGCTTGGGGGGTCGTAATGAAAAACTGTTTTTT.

This rearrangement joins TRBV19 to TRBJ2-1; D remains unclear. The CDR3 is 14 amino acids. Trimming shortened V by 3 bases and J by 7 bases, and 13 bases separated the two germline ends. The germline V gene encodes CDR1 LNHDA and CDR2 SQIVND (reference sequence). The DNA of the CDR3 is TGTGCCAGTAGTATCTTCGTGGCCTTAAATGAGCAGTTCTTC. Amino acids: CASSIFVALNEQFF.

There are many counts of this clonotype. The chain links TRBV29-1 to TRBJ2-2; 9 positions match TRBD1. The V gene end was trimmed by 6 bases and the J gene end by 6 bases; junction bases not matched to a gene: 11. Per the germline V gene, CDR1 is SQVTM and CDR2 is ANQGSEA. CDR3 length equals 15 residues. This chain's CDR3 is CSVLTGGGRSGELFF. The CDR3 DNA reads as TGCAGCGTATTGACAGGGGGGGGAAGATCCGGGGAGCTGTTTTTT.

At least ten counts were recorded for this clonotype. This chain uses TRBV7-3 with TRBJ2-5; D possibly uses TRBD1 or TRBD2 (7 bases each). Germline CDR1 is SGHTA and CDR2 is FQGTGA. The CDR3 contains 15 residues. The germline V and J ends were trimmed by 5 bases and 3 bases, with 16 bases remaining between them. Here the CDR3 DNA reads TGTGCCAGCAGCCCCAGGGGGGGGGGCGAAGAGACCCAGTACTTC. The encoded protein is CASSPRGGGEETQYF. Full variable domain (remainder filled in from reference TRBV7-3 and TRBJ2-5): GAGVSQTPSNKVTEKGKYVELRCDPISGHTALYWYRQSLGQGPEFLIYFQGTGAADDSGLPNDRFFAVRPEGSVSTLKIQRTERGDSAVYLCASSPRGGGEETQYFGPGTRLLVL.

This clonotype showed up many times. V is TRBV28 and J is TRBJ1-6, with D perhaps matching TRBD1 (5 bases). Per germline, CDR1 MDHEN and CDR2 SYDVKM. This CDR3 comprises 16 residues. Trimming took off 6 bases at V and 8 bases at J, with 20 bases between the two ends. The CDR3 DNA follows: TGTGCCAGCAGGGGGGGGACCCGAGTTGCTCATTCACCCCTCCACTTT. This encodes CASRGGTRVAHSPLHF.

The gene calls are TRBV14 and TRBJ1-2, with D maybe TRBD1 (5 bases). Germline CDR1 and CDR2: SGHDN and FVKESK. Trimming shortened V by 1 base and J by 8 bases, and 14 bases separated the two germline ends. The length of the CDR3 is 14 residues. CDR3 sequence reads: CASSQVSTGEGYTF. The CDR3 DNA reads as TGTGCCAGCAGCCAAGTTTCTACAGGCGAAGGCTACACCTTC. The complete variable domain, with remaining parts taken from reference TRBV14 and TRBJ1-2, reads EAGVTQFPSHSVIEKGQTVTLRCDPISGHDNLYWYRRVMGKEIKFLLHFVKESKQDESGMPNNRFLAERTGGTYSTLKVQPAELEDSGVYFCASSQVSTGEGYTFGSGTRLTVV.

The chain links TRBV20-1 to TRBJ2-5, with TRBD2 matching over 12 bases. Germline V lookup: CDR1 DFQATT, CDR2 SNEGSKA (reference sequence). The CDR3 has 15 amino acids. Trimming cost V 3 bases and J 5 bases; bases outside gene matches: 7. This CDR3 reads CSASRTSGDLETQYF. The CDR3, as DNA: TGCAGTGCTAGCAGGACTAGCGGGGATCTGGAGACCCAGTACTTC.

Many counts were recorded for this clonotype. This chain links TRBV5-6 with TRBJ1-6; possible D gene TRBD1, 5 bases. The CDR3 extends over 15 amino acids. Per the germline V gene, CDR1 is SGHDT and CDR2 is YYEEEE. V was clipped by 2 bases and J by 5 bases, with 11 bases between them. Written as DNA, the CDR3 is TGTGCCAGCAGCTTCCTCGGGACGGATAATTCACCCCTCCACTTT. This codes for CASSFLGTDNSPLHF.

This clonotype was seen repeatedly, ten times or more. This rearrangement joins TRBV3-1 to TRBJ1-1, with a tentative D call TRBD1 (6 bases). This CDR3 comprises 13 residues. The V gene's germline CDR1 is LGHDT and CDR2 YNNKEL (reference sequence). V was trimmed by 5 bases and J by 7 bases, leaving 14 bases between them. CDR3 nucleotides: TGTGCCAGCAGCAACAGGGCACGACTTGAAGCTTTCTTT. This codes for CASSNRARLEAFF. Drawing the rest from reference TRBV3-1 and TRBJ1-1, the complete variable domain is DTAVSQTPKYLVTQMGNDKSIKCEQNLGHDTMYWYKQDSKKFLKIMFSYNNKELIINETVPNRFSPKSPDKAHLNLHINSLELGDSAVYFCASSNRARLEAFFGQGTRLTVV.

This clonotype showed up many times. The V and J genes are TRBV5-1 and TRBJ2-3; 10 nucleotides line up with TRBD1. The CDR3 runs to 16 residues. Per the germline V gene, CDR1 is SGHRS and CDR2 is YFSETQ. Trimming at V came to 4 bases and at J to 2 bases, leaving 7 bases not matched to a gene. CDR3 DNA: TGCGCCAGCAGCCCAGACAGGGGGCTGATCACAGATACGCAGTATTTT. Translated, it gives CASSPDRGLITDTQYF.

This clonotype has at least ten counts. The chain is built from TRBV6-1 and TRBJ2-5; TRBD1 matches 11 bases. Per the germline V gene, CDR1 is MNHNS and CDR2 is SASEGT. V was pared by 5 bases and J by 2 bases, with 7 bases of the junction left unmatched. The CDR3 covers 16 residues. Here the CDR3 DNA reads TGTGCCAGCAGTTTCGGGACAGGGGGGCGGCAAGAGACCCAGTACTTC. Its protein is CASSFGTGGRQETQYF.

This chain connects TRBV24-1 to TRBJ1-5, with 11 nucleotides matching TRBD1. The germline V gene has CDR1 KGHDR and CDR2 SFDVKD. J was trimmed by 6 bases and V by 3 bases; bases with no gene match: 6. The CDR3 contains 16 residues. This CDR3 is CATSDTGTGGGQPQHF. The CDR3 DNA follows: TGTGCCACCAGTGATACCGGGACAGGGGGAGGTCAGCCCCAGCATTTT.

This clonotype was picked up many times. The genes are TRBV5-1 and TRBJ1-4, with D hard to call. Germline values: CDR1 SGHRS, CDR2 YFSETQ. Trimming pared 0 bases from V and 0 bases from J, leaving 6 bases between. The CDR3 is 15 amino acids. CDR3: CASSLAATTNEKLFF. As DNA, the CDR3 is TGCGCCAGCAGCTTGGCCGCAACAACTAATGAAAAACTGTTTTTT.

This clonotype was picked up many times. This sequence joins TRBV5-6 and TRBJ1-1, with 8 nucleotides matching TRBD1. The junction had 8 bases not matched to a gene; V was cut back by 6 bases and J by 4 bases. CDR3 length equals 14 residues. The germline V gene encodes CDR1 SGHDT and CDR2 YYEEEE. The CDR3 DNA reads as TGTGCCAGCAACAGACAGGGGTCGCGCACTGAAGCTTTCTTT. This translates into CASNRQGSRTEAFF.

This clonotype has more than one count but fewer than ten. This chain connects TRBV30 to TRBJ2-2, with a possible D match to TRBD2 (6 bases). V lost 2 bases and J 7 bases, leaving 23 bases between the germline ends. The CDR3 spans 17 residues. The germline V gene encodes CDR1 GTSNPN and CDR2 SVGIG (reference sequence). The CDR3 loop is CAWSRGPGVGAYGELFF. The CDR3 DNA follows: TGTGCCTGGAGTAGGGGTCCGGGGGTTGGGGCGTACGGGGAGCTGTTTTTT.

The chain's CDR3 is CATSRVVGGRNEQFF. In DNA form, the CDR3 reads TGTGCCACCAGCAGAGTTGTGGGGGGCCGGAATGAGCAGTTCTTC. This rearrangement joins TRBV15 to TRBJ2-1, with D possibly being TRBD1 or TRBD2 (6 bases each). V was clipped by 1 base and J by 7 bases, with 14 bases between them. Germline loops: CDR1 LNHNV, CDR2 YYDKDF (reference sequence). CDR3 length equals 15 residues.

This clonotype was detected a few times. This sequence joins TRBV19 and TRBJ2-1; TRBD2 agrees at 12 bases. The CDR3 is made up of 15 amino acids. Germline CDR1 LNHDA, CDR2 SQIVND (reference sequence). V was pared by 5 bases and J by 8 bases, with 7 bases of the junction left unmatched. This CDR3 is CASSAGLAGPDEQFF. The CDR3 coding sequence is TGTGCCAGTAGTGCTGGACTAGCGGGGCCGGATGAGCAGTTCTTC.

Ten or more counts support this clonotype. The chain has TRBV7-9 and TRBJ1-1, with D perhaps matching TRBD1 (5 bases). Germline assignment: CDR1 SEHNR and CDR2 FQNEAQ (reference sequence). V dropped 4 bases and J dropped 8 bases, with 11 bases sitting between them. There are 12 residues in the CDR3. The CDR3 region has the DNA TGTGCCAGCAGCTATGGACAACCAGAAGCTTTCTTT. Its translation is CASSYGQPEAFF.